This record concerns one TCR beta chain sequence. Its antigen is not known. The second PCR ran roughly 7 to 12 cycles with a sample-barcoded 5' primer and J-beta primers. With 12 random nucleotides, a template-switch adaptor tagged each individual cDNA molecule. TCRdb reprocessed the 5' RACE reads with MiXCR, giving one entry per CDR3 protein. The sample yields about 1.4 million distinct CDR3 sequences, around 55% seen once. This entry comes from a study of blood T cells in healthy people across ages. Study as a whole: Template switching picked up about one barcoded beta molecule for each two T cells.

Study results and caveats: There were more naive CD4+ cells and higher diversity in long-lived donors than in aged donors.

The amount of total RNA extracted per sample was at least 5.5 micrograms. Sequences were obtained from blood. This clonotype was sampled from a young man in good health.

CDR3 DNA: TGCAGTGCTACTCTTCGGGATCCCTACGAGCAGTACTTC. Translation: CSATLRDPYEQYF. The chain couples TRBV20-1 to TRBJ2-7; tentative D call: TRBD2 (5 bases). Germline V gene data show CDR1 as DFQATT and CDR2 as SNEGSKA (reference sequence). Trimming cost V 4 bases and J 2 bases, with 12 bases left between them. The CDR3 runs 13 residues.